Sequencing of this T cell receptor beta chain was carried out in a study of PD-1 blockade in classical Hodgkin lymphoma. Study as a whole: Intravenous infusions of nivolumab 3 mg/kg reached patients every 2 weeks. Findings and limits, study-wide: There was a significant rise in CD4+ TCR diversity by C4D1, with no such rise for CD8+.

CDR1 and CDR2 (germline): SEHNR, FQNEAQ (reference sequence). The V gene lost 1 base and the J gene lost 2 bases, with 11 bases spanning the gap. The CDR3 sequence is 15 residues long. As to this clone: Its antigen is as yet unknown.

Brentuximab vedotin exposure varied, and every patient relapsed after autologous stem cell transplantation. The table came from immunoSEQ multiplex PCR; TCRdb's copy has only in-frame clones and leaves some out. Among about 4,000 clones listed, around 77% were seen once. The specimen comprised peripheral blood mononuclear cells (PBMCs), sampled at baseline. The sequence was obtained from a human donor with classical Hodgkin lymphoma. This chain uses TRBV7-9 with TRBJ1-1; a weak D match, TRBD1 (5 bases). This CDR3 is CASSLDGGTNTEAFF. CDR3 nucleotides: TGTGCCAGCAGCTTAGATGGGGGAACAAACACTGAAGCTTTCTTT.